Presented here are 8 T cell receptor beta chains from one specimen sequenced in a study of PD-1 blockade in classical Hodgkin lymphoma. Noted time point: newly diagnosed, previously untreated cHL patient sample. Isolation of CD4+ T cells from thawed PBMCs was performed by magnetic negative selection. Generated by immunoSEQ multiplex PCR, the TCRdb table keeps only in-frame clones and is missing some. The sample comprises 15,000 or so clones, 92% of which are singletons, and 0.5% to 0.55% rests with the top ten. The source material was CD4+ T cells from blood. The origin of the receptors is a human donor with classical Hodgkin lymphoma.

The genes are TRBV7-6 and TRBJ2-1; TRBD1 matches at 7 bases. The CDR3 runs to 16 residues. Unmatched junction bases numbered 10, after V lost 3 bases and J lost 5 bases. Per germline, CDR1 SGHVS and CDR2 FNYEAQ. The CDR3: CASSFQSWTGDNEQFF. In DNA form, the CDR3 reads TGTGCCAGCAGCTTCCAATCTTGGACAGGCGACAATGAGCAGTTCTTC.

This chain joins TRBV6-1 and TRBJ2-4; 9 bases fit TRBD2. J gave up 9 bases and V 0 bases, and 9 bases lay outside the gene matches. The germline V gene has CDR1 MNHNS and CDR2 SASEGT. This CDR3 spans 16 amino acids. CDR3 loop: CASSEASSGTSTIQYF. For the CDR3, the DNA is TGTGCCAGCAGTGAAGCTTCTTCCGGGACTAGCACCATTCAGTACTTC.

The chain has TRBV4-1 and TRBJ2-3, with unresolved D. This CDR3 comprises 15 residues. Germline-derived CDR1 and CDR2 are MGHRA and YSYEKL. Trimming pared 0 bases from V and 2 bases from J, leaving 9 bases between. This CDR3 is CASSQDGQITDTQYF. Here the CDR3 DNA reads TGCGCCAGCAGCCAAGATGGCCAGATCACAGATACGCAGTATTTT.

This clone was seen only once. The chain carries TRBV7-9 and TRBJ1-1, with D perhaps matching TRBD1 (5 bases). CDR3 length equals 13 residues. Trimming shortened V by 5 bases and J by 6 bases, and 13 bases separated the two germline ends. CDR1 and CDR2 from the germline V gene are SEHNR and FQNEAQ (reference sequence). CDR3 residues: CASSVFGDSEAFF. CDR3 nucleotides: TGTGCCAGCAGCGTCTTCGGGGACTCTGAAGCTTTCTTT.

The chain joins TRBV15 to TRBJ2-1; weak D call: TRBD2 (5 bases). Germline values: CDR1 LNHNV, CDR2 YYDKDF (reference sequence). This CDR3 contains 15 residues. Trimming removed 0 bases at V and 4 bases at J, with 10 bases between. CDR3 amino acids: CATSRELVKYNEQFF. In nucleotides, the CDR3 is TGTGCCACCAGCAGAGAACTAGTAAAGTACAATGAGCAGTTCTTC.

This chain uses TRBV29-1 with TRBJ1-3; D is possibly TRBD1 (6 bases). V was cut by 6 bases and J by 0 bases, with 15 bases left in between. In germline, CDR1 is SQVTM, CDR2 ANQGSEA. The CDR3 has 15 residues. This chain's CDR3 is CSVAGHPSSGNTIYF. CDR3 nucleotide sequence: TGCAGCGTAGCGGGACATCCGAGCTCTGGAAACACCATATATTTT.

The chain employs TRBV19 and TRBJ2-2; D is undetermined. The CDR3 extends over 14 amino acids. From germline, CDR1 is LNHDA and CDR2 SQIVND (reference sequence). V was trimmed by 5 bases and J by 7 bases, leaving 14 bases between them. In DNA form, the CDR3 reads TGTGCCAGTAGTGATCCGGATAGAATCGGGGAGCTGTTTTTT. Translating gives CASSDPDRIGELFF.

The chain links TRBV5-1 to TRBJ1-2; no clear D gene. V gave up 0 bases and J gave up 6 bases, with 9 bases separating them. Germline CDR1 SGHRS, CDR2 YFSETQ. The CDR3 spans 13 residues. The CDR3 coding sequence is TGCGCCAGCAGCTTGGTGACGGAGAATGGCTACACCTTC. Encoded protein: CASSLVTENGYTF.